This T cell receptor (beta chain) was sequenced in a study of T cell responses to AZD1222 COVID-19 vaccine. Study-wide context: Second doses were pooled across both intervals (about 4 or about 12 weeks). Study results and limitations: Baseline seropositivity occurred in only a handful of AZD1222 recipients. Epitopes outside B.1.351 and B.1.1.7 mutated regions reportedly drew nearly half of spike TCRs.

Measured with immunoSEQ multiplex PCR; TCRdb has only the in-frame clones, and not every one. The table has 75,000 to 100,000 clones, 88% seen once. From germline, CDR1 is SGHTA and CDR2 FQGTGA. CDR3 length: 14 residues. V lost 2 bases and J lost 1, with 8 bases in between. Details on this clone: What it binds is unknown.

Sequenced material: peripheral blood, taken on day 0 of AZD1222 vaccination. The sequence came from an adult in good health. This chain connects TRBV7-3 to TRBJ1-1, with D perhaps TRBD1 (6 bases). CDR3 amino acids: CASSLGGGNTEAFF. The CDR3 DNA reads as TGTGCCAGCAGCTTAGGAGGGGGGAACACTGAAGCTTTCTTT.